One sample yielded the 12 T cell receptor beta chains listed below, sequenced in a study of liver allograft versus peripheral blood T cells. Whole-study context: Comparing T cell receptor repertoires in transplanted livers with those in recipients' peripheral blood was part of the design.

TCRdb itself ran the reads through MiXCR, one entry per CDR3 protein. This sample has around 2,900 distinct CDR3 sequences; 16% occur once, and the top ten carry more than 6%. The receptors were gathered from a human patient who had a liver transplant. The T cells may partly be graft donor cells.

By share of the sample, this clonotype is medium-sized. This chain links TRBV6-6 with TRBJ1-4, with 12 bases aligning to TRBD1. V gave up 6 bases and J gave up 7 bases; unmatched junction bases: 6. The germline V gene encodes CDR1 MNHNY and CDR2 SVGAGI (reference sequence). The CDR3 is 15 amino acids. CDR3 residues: CASRRGTGGREKLFF. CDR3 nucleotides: TGTGCCAGCAGACGCGGGACAGGGGGCCGTGAAAAACTGTTTTTT.

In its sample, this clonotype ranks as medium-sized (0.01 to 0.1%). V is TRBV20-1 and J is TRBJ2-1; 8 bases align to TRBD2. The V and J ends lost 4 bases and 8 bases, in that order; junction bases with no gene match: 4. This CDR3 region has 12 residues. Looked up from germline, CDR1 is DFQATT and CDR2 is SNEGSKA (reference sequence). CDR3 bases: TGCAGTGCTACGGGGGGGGTCGATGAGCAGTTCTTC. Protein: CSATGGVDEQFF.

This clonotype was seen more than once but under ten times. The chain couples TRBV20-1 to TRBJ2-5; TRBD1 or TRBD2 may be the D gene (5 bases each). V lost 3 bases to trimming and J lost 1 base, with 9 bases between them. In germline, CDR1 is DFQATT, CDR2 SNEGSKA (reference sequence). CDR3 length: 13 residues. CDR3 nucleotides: TGCAGTGCTAGTCGGGGCCCCCAAGAGACCCAGTACTTC. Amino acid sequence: CSASRGPQETQYF.

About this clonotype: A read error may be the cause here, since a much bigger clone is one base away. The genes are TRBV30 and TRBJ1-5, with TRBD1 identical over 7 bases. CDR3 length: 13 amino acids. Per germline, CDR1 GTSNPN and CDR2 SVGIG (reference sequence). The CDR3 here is CALSMQGDQPQHF. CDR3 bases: TGTGCCTTGAGTATGCAGGGGGATCAGCCCCAGCATTTT.

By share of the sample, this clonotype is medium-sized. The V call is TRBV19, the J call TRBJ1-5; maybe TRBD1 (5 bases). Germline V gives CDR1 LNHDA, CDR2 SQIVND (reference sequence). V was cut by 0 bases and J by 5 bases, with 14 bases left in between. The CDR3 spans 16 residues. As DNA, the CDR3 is TGTGCCAGTAGTATAGAGGCAGGGCGGACGTATCAGCCCCAGCATTTT. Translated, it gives CASSIEAGRTYQPQHF.

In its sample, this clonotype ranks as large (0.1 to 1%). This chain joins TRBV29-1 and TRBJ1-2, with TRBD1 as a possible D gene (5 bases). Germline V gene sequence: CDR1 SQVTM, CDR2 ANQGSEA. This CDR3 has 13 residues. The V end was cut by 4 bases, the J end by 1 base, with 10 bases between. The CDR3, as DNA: TGCAGCGTTGGGTCGGGGGTTAACTATGGCTACACCTTC. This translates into CSVGSGVNYGYTF. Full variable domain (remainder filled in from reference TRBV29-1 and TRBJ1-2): SAVISQKPSRDICQRGTSLTIQCQVDSQVTMMFWYRQQPGQSLTLIATANQGSEATYESGFVIDKFPISRPNLTFSTLTVSNMSPEDSSIYLCSVGSGVNYGYTFGSGTRLTVV.

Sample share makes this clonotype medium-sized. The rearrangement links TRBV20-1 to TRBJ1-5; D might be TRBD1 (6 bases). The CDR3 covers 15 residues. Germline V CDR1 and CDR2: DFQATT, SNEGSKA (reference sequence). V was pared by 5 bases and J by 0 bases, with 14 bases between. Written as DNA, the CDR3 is TGCAGTGCTCCGCGGGGGGCCGGTAGCAATCAGCCCCAGCATTTT. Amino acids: CSAPRGAGSNQPQHF.

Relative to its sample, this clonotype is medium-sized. In nucleotides, the CDR3 is TGTGCCAGCAGGCGCTCTCAGGTCAATGAGCAGTTCTTC. Translation gives CASRRSQVNEQFF. J is TRBJ2-1 and V is TRBV6-1; D not certain. Germline V CDR1 and CDR2: MNHNS, SASEGT. The V gene lost 6 bases and the J gene lost 6 bases, with 12 bases spanning the gap. This CDR3 spans 13 amino acids.

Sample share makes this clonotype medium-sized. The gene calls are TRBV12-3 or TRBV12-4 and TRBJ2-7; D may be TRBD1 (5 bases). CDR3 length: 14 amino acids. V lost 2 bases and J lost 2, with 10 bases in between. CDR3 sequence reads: CASSLQAGPYEQYF. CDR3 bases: TGTGCCAGCAGTTTACAGGCAGGGCCCTACGAGCAGTACTTC.

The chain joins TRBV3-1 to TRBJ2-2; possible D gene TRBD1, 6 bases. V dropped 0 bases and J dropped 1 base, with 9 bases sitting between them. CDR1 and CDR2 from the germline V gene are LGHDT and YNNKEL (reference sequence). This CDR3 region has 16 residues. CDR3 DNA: TGTGCCAGCAGCCAAGATCCGACAGGGAACACCGGGGAGCTGTTTTTT. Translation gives CASSQDPTGNTGELFF.

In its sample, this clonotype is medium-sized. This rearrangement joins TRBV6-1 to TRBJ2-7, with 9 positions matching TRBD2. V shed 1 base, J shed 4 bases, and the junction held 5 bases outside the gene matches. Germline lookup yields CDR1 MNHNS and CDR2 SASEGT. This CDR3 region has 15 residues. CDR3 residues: CASSEGVAGAYEQYF. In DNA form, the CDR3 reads TGTGCCAGCAGTGAAGGGGTAGCGGGAGCTTACGAGCAGTACTTC.

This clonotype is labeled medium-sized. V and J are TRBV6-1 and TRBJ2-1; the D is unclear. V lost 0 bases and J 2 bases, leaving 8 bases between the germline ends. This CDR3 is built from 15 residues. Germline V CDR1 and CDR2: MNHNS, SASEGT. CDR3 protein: CASSEALGPYNEQFF. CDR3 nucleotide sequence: TGTGCCAGCAGTGAAGCCCTAGGCCCCTACAATGAGCAGTTCTTC.